This TCR beta chain came from a study of blood T cell repertoires in COVID-19. As for the study in general: Samples representing acute and convalescent COVID-19 were sourced from the United States, Italy and Spain. The analysed material was cDNA or gDNA that came from T cells, B-cell-depleted T cells, or PBMCs.

CDR3 length: 12 residues. CDR1 is SQVTM and CDR2 is ANQGSEA in the germline V gene. Trimming stripped 6 bases from V and 1 base from J, with 9 bases between. Authors' methods: Using reference gene primer amplification, nucleated cell counts were estimated. The method was immunoSEQ multiplex PCR; TCRdb's version includes in-frame clones alone and lacks a portion of them. V and J calls and clone size follow that table, whereas D and trimming were derived from the DNA. This sample yields about 180,000 clones, of which over 75% are seen a single time; 3% to 3.5% belongs to the top ten. Material: peripheral blood. The chain joins TRBV29-1 to TRBJ1-1; D gene ambiguous. The origin of this receptor is a man in his 60s with acute or convalescent COVID-19. The chain's CDR3 is CSVEHTNTEAFF. The CDR3, as DNA: TGCAGCGTGGAACACACGAACACTGAAGCTTTCTTT.